These 19 T cell receptor beta chains originate from one sample sequenced in a study of synovial regulatory T cells in juvenile arthritis. The synovial samples were synovial fluid, paired with peripheral blood from each active arthritis patient. Data came from immunoSEQ multiplex PCR; TCRdb stores just in-frame clones and leaves some out. The listing contains 1,500 to 2,000 clones. Sequences were obtained from Treg cells from the synovium. The source of these receptors is a donor younger than 30 with juvenile idiopathic arthritis.

This clone shows up as medium-sized (0.01 to 0.1%) by frequency. The chain links TRBV5-1 to TRBJ2-1; TCRdb's assignment of TRBD1 cannot be checked, as there is no DNA. CDR3 size: 12 residues. The DNA sequence is not available. Germline V gene data show CDR1 as SGHRS and CDR2 as YFSETQ. The chain's CDR3 is CASSLQGLEQFF.

This clone counts as medium-sized by frequency. The V call is TRBV27, the J call TRBJ2-7; TCRdb calls TRBD1, which cannot be checked without DNA. There are 14 residues in the CDR3. The entry carries no DNA sequence. Germline lookup yields CDR1 MNHEY and CDR2 SMNVEV (reference sequence). The CDR3 spells CASSRDRANYEQYF.

V and J are TRBV11-2 and TRBJ2-3; TCRdb lists TRBD2, though no DNA is available to test this call. In germline, CDR1 is SGHAT, CDR2 FQNNGV. The CDR3 is 14 amino acids. DNA is not on record. CDR3 residues: CASSPTIRTDTQYF.

Considering frequency, this clone is medium-sized (0.01 to 0.1%). This chain uses TRBV6-5 with TRBJ1-1. The CDR3 has 12 residues. DNA was not recorded. CDR1 and CDR2 from the germline V gene are MNHEY and SVGAGI. The CDR3 loop reads CASSYSKTEAFF.

Judged by frequency, this clone is medium-sized. The chain combines TRBV6-1 with TRBJ1-1; there is no DNA to check the TCRdb D call of TRBD1. The CDR3 is 13 amino acids. No DNA sequence is on record. Germline lookup yields CDR1 MNHNS and CDR2 SASEGT. The CDR3 protein is CANAQGQNTEAFF.

The rearrangement uses TRBV29-1 and TRBJ2-3. The CDR3 covers 13 residues. No DNA appears here. Germline V gene lookup returns CDR1 SQVTM and CDR2 ANQGSEA. The chain's CDR3 is CSVGPPGADTQYF.

The chain employs TRBV2 and TRBJ2-2; TCRdb proposes TRBD2, but this gene call is untestable without DNA. The CDR3 is 12 amino acids. The record lacks a DNA sequence. Per the germline V gene, CDR1 is SNHLY and CDR2 is FYNNEI. CDR3 in amino acids: CASSGNTGELFF.

This clone shows up as medium-sized (0.01 to 0.1%) by frequency. This chain joins TRBV9 and TRBJ2-7; TCRdb selects TRBD1, and the lack of DNA leaves this call unchecked. The CDR3 totals 15 residues. No DNA sequence is on record. Germline assignment: CDR1 SGDLS and CDR2 YYNGEE. CDR3 protein: CASSSGTGLPYEQYF. Drawing the rest from reference TRBV9 and TRBJ2-7, the complete variable domain is DSGVTQTPKHLITATGQRVTLRCSPRSGDLSVYWYQQSLDQGLQFLIQYYNGEERAKGNILERFSAQQFPDLHSELNLSSLELGDSALYFCASSSGTGLPYEQYFGPGTRLTVT.

This clone shows up as medium-sized (0.01 to 0.1%) by frequency. The J gene is TRBJ1-1, the V gene TRBV7-6. This CDR3 region has 13 residues. Nucleotide data are not available. CDR1 is SGHVS and CDR2 is FNYEAQ in the germline V gene. CDR3 sequence: CASSSLQNTEAFF.

By frequency, this clone registers medium-sized. The V call is TRBV2, the J call TRBJ1-2; TCRdb's assignment of TRBD1 cannot be checked, as there is no DNA. The CDR3 length is 14 residues. This entry has no DNA. CDR1 and CDR2 (germline): SNHLY, FYNNEI. The CDR3 region is CASSGTGGGYGYTF.

This clone is labeled medium-sized (0.01 to 0.1%) based on frequency. The V gene is TRBV25-1, the J gene TRBJ2-7; lacking DNA, the TRBD1 call made by TCRdb goes unchecked. Germline V lookup: CDR1 MGHDK, CDR2 SYGVNS. This CDR3 is built from 13 residues. No DNA sequence is on record. CDR3 sequence reads: CASSEWDTYEQYF.

This clone is medium-sized by frequency. V is TRBV7-9 and J is TRBJ2-3; TCRdb's D gene call, TRBD2, goes unchecked for lack of DNA. The germline V gene has CDR1 SEHNR and CDR2 FQNEAQ (reference sequence). This CDR3 has 16 amino acids. No DNA sequence is on record. CDR3 protein: CASSLALGRAIDTQYF. Using reference TRBV7-9 and TRBJ2-3 for the parts outside the CDR3, the full variable domain is DTGVSQNPRHKITKRGQNVTFRCDPISEHNRLYWYRQTLGQGPEFLTYFQNEAQLEKSRLLSDRFSAERPKGSFSTLEIQRTEQGDSAMYLCASSLALGRAIDTQYFGPGTRLTVL.

By frequency, this clone is medium-sized. This rearrangement joins TRBV9 to TRBJ1-4; TCRdb lists TRBD1, though no DNA is available to test this call. The V gene's germline CDR1 is SGDLS and CDR2 YYNGEE. This CDR3 comprises 14 residues. No coding sequence is recorded. CDR3 region: CASSVGQGNEKLFF. The full variable domain, rest sourced from reference TRBV9 and TRBJ1-4, is DSGVTQTPKHLITATGQRVTLRCSPRSGDLSVYWYQQSLDQGLQFLIQYYNGEERAKGNILERFSAQQFPDLHSELNLSSLELGDSALYFCASSVGQGNEKLFFGSGTQLSVL.

This clone counts as medium-sized by frequency. The chain has TRBV6-1 and TRBJ2-1. Germline CDR1 MNHNS, CDR2 SASEGT. The CDR3 runs 14 residues. Only the protein is on record. The CDR3 protein is CASRGSKDYNEQFF.

In terms of frequency, this clone is medium-sized. The CDR3 here is CASSLFSGSLQETQYF. V gene TRBV5-6 combines with J gene TRBJ2-5; checking the TCRdb D call of TRBD2 is not possible without DNA. CDR3 length: 16 residues. DNA is not recorded here. Germline assignment: CDR1 SGHDT and CDR2 YYEEEE. Full variable domain (remainder filled in from reference TRBV5-6 and TRBJ2-5): DAGVTQSPTHLIKTRGQQVTLRCSPKSGHDTVSWYQQALGQGPQFIFQYYEEEERQRGNFPDRFSGHQFPNYSSELNVNALLLGDSALYLCASSLFSGSLQETQYFGPGTRLLVL.

Frequency places this clone as medium-sized (0.01 to 0.1%). The gene calls are TRBV11-2 and TRBJ2-7; the TRBD1 assignment by TCRdb is unverifiable without DNA. CDR3 length equals 14 residues. A DNA sequence was not provided. The germline gives CDR1 SGHAT, CDR2 FQNNGV. The CDR3 protein is CASSRTRGAYEQYF.

Frequency places this clone as medium-sized. This chain joins TRBV2 and TRBJ1-1; TCRdb indicates TRBD1, and absent DNA this call remains unverified. This CDR3 contains 15 residues. No DNA is recorded. Germline CDR1 and CDR2: SNHLY and FYNNEI. CDR3 loop: CASRSLGTGAAEAFF. The whole variable domain, filled in from reference TRBV2 and TRBJ1-1, reads EPEVTQTPSHQVTQMGQEVILRCVPISNHLYFYWYRQILGQKVEFLVSFYNNEISEKSEIFDDQFSVERPDGSNFTLKIRSTKLEDSAMYFCASRSLGTGAAEAFFGQGTRLTVV.

This clone is classed as medium-sized by frequency. This chain connects TRBV30 to TRBJ2-4. The germline CDR1 and CDR2 sequences are GTSNPN and SVGIG (reference sequence). The CDR3 contains 15 residues. No DNA was logged. CDR3: CAWSLATLGQNIQYF.

The chain links TRBV2 to TRBJ2-1; the TCRdb call, TRBD2, lacks DNA for checking. This CDR3 is built from 13 residues. Only the protein is on record. From germline, CDR1 is SNHLY and CDR2 FYNNEI. This chain's CDR3 is CASRRAGINEQFF. Looking up the rest from reference TRBV2 and TRBJ2-1 gives the full variable domain: EPEVTQTPSHQVTQMGQEVILRCVPISNHLYFYWYRQILGQKVEFLVSFYNNEISEKSEIFDDQFSVERPDGSNFTLKIRSTKLEDSAMYFCASRRAGINEQFFGPGTRLTVL.